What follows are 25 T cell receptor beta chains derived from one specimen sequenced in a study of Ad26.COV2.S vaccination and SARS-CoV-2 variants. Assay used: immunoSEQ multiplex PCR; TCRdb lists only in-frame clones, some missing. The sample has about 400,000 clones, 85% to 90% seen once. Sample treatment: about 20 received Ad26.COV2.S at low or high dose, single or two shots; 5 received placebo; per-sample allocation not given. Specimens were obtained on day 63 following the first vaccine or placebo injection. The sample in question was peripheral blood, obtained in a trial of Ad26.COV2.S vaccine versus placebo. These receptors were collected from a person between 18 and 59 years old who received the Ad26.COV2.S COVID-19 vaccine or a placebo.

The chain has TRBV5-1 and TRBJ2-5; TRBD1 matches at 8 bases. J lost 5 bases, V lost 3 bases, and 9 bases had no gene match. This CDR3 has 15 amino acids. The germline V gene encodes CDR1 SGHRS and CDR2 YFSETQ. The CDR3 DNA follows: TGCGCCAGCAGCTCAGGACAGGGATGGAGGGAGACCCAGTACTTC. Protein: CASSSGQGWRETQYF.

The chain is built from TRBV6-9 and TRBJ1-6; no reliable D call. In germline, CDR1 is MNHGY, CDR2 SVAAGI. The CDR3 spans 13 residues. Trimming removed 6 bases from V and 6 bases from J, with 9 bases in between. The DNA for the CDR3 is TGTGCCAGCAGGTCTCGGAGTAATTCACCCCTCCACTTT. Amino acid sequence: CASRSRSNSPLHF.

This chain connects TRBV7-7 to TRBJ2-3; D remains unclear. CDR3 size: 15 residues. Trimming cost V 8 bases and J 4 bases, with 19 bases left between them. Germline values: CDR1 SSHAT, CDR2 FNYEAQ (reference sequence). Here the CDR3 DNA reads TGTGCCAGCGGCCCACTGGGCAGTACCTCAGATACGCAGTATTTT. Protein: CASGPLGSTSDTQYF.

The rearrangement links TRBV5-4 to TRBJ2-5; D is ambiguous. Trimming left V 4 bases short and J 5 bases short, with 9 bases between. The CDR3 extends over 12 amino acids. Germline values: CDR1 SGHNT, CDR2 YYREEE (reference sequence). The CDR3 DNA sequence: TGTGCCAGCAGCCAAAGTCGGGAGACCCAGTACTTC. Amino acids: CASSQSRETQYF.

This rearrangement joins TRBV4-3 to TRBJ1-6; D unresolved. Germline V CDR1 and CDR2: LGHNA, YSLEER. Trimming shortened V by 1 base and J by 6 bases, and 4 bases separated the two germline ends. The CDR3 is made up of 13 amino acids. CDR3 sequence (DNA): TGCGCCAGCAGCCAAGGGCTTAATTCACCCCTCCACTTT. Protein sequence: CASSQGLNSPLHF.

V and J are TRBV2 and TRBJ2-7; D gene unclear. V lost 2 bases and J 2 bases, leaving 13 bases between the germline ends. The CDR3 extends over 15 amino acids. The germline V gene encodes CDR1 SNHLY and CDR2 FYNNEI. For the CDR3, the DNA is TGTGCCAGCAGTGAAAGAGAAGTTCCCCCCTACGAGCAGTACTTC. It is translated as CASSEREVPPYEQYF.

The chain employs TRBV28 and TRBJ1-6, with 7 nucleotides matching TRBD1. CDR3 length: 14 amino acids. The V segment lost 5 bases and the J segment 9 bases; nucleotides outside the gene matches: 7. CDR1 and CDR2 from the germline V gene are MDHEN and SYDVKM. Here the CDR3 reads CASSTGQIGSPLHF. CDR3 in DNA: TGTGCCAGCAGTACGGGACAGATAGGTTCACCCCTCCACTTT.

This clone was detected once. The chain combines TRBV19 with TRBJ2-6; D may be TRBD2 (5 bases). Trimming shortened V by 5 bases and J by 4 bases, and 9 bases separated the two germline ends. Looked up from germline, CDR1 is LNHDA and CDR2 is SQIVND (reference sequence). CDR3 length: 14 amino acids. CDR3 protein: CASSPSSGANVLTF. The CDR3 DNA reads TGTGCCAGTAGTCCTAGCTCGGGGGCCAACGTCCTGACTTTC.

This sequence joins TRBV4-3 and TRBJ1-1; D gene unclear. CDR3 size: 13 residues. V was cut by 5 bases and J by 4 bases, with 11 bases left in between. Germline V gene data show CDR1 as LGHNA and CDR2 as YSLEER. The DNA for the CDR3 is TGCGCCAGCAGCATTCACACGGGCACTGAAGCTTTCTTT. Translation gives CASSIHTGTEAFF.

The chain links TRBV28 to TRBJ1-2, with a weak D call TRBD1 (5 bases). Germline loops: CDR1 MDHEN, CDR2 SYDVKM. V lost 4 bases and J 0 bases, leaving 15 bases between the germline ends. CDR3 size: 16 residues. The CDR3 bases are TGTGCCAGCAGTTCCGACCCGGGGGGTACTAACTATGGCTACACCTTC. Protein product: CASSSDPGGTNYGYTF.

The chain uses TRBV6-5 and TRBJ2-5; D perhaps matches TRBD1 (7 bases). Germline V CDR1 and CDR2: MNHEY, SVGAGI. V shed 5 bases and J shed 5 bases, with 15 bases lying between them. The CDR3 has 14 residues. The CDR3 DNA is TGTGCCAGCAGTATGGAGGGGGCTCGGGAGACCCAGTACTTC. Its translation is CASSMEGARETQYF.

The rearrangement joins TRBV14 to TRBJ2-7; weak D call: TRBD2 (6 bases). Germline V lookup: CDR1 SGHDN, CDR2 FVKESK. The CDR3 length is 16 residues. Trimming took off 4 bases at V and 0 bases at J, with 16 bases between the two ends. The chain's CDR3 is CASSPGTGQNSYEQYF. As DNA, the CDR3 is TGTGCCAGCAGCCCTGGGACTGGACAAAACTCCTACGAGCAGTACTTC.

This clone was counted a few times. The CDR3 protein is CASRMTENSPLHF. For the CDR3, the DNA is TGTGCCAGCAGAATGACAGAGAATTCACCCCTCCACTTT. V and J are TRBV2 and TRBJ1-6, with D possibly matching TRBD1 (5 bases). In germline, CDR1 is SNHLY, CDR2 FYNNEI. The V gene lost 6 bases and the J gene lost 7 bases, with 10 bases spanning the gap. This CDR3 spans 13 amino acids.

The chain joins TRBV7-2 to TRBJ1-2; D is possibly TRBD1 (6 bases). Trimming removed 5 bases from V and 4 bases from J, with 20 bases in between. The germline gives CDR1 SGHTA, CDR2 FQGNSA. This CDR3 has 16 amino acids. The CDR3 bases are TGTGCCAGCAGCCTCCGAGGGGGAACCGCACTCTATGGCTACACCTTC. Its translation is CASSLRGGTALYGYTF.

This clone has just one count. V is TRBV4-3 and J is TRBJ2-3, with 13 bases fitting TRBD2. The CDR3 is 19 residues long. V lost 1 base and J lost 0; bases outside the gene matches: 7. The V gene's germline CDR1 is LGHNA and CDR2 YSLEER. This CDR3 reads CASSQGPRLAGGSTDTQYF. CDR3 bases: TGCGCCAGCAGCCAAGGCCCCCGACTAGCGGGGGGTAGCACAGATACGCAGTATTTT.

CDR3: CAWSHSGTSEQYF. As DNA, the CDR3 is TGTGCCTGGAGTCATTCCGGGACCAGCGAGCAGTACTTC. The chain has TRBV30 and TRBJ2-7; D tentatively fits TRBD1 or TRBD2 (5 bases each). V was clipped by 2 bases and J by 6 bases, with 14 bases between them. Germline assignment: CDR1 GTSNPN and CDR2 SVGIG (reference sequence). This CDR3 contains 13 residues. The full variable domain, in which reference TRBV30 and TRBJ2-7 provide the parts outside the CDR3, is SQTIHQWPATLVQPVGSPLSLECTVEGTSNPNLYWYRQAAGRGLQLLFYSVGIGQISSEVPQNLSASRPQDRQFILSSKKLLLSDSGFYLCAWSHSGTSEQYFGPGTRLTVT.

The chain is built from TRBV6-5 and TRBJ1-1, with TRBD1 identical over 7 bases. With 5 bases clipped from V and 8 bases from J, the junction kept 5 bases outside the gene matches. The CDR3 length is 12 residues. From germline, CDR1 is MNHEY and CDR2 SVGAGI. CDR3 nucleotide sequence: TGTGCCAGCAGTAAGTCGGACAGGGAAGCTTTCTTT. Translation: CASSKSDREAFF.

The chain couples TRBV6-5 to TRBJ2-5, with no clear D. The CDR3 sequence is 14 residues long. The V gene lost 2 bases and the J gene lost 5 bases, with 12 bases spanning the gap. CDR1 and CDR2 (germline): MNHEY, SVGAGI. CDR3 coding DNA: TGTGCCAGCAGTTACGTGGCTATGGGGGAGACCCAGTACTTC. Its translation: CASSYVAMGETQYF.

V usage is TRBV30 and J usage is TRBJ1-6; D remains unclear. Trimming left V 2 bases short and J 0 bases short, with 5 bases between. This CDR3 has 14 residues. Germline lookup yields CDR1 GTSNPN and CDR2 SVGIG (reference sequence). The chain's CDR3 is CAWSPGSYNSPLHF. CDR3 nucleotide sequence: TGTGCCTGGAGTCCTGGCTCCTATAATTCACCCCTCCACTTT.

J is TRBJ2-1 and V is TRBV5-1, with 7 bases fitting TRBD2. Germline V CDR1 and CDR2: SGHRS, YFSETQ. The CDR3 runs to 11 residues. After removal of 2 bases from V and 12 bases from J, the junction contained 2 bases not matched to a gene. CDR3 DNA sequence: TGCGCCAGCAGCTTAGGACTAGTGCAGTTCTTC. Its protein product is CASSLGLVQFF.

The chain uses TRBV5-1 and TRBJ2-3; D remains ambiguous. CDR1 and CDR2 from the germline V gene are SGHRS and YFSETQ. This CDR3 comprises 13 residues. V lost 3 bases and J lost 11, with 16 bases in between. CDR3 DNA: TGCGCCAGCAGCTACCGGGTCTCAGATGGGCAGTATTTT. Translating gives CASSYRVSDGQYF. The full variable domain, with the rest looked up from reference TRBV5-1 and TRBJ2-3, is KAGVTQTPRYLIKTRGQQVTLSCSPISGHRSVSWYQQTPGQGLQFLFEYFSETQRNKGNFPGRFSGRQFSNSRSEMNVSTLELGDSALYLCASSYRVSDGQYFGPGTRLTVL.

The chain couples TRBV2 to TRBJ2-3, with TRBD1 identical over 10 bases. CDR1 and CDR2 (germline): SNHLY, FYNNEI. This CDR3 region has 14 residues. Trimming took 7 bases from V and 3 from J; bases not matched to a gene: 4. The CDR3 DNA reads TGTGCCAGCACCCGGGACAGGGGAACAGATACGCAGTATTTT. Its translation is CASTRDRGTDTQYF.

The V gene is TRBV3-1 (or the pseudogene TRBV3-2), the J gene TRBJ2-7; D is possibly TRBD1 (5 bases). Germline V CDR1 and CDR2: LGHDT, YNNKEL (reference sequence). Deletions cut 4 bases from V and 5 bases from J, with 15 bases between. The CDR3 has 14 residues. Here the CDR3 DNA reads TGTGCCAGCAGCCTTCGTTTAGGGGCCGACGAGCAGTACTTC. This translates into CASSLRLGADEQYF.

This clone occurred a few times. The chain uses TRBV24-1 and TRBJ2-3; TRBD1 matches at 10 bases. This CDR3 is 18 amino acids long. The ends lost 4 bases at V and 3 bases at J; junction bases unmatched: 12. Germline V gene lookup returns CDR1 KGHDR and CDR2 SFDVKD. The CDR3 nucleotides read TGTGCCACCAGTGACAAAATCGACAGGGGGCGCGGAACAGATACGCAGTATTTT. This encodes CATSDKIDRGRGTDTQYF.

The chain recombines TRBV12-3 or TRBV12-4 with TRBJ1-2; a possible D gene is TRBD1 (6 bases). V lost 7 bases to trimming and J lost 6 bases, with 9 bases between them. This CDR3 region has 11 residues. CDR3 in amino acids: CASKGDHGYTF. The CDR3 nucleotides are TGTGCCAGCAAGGGGGACCATGGCTACACCTTC.